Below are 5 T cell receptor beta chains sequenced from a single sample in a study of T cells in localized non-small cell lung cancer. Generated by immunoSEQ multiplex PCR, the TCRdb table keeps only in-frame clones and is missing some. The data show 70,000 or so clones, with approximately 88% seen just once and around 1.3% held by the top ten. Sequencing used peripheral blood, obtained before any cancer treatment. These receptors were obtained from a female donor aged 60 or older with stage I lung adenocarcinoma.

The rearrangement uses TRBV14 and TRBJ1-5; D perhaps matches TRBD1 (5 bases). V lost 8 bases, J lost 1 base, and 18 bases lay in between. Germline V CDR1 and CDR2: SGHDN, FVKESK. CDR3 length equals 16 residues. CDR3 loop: CASEKLGPGSNQPQHF. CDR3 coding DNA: TGTGCCAGCGAGAAACTAGGGCCAGGGAGCAATCAGCCCCAGCATTTT.

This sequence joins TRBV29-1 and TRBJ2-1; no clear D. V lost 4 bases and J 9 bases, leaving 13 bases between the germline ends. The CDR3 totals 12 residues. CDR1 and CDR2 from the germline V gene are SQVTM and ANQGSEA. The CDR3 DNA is TGCAGCGTTGTGGTGTTGGGAATTGAGCAGTTCTTC. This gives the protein CSVVVLGIEQFF.

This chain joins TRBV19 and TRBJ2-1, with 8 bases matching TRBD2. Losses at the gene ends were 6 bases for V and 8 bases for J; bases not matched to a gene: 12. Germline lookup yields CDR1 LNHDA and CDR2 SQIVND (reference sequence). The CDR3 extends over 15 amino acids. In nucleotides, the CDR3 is TGTGCCAGTAGCGCGGGACTAGGTTCTGTCGATGAGCAGTTCTTC. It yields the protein CASSAGLGSVDEQFF.

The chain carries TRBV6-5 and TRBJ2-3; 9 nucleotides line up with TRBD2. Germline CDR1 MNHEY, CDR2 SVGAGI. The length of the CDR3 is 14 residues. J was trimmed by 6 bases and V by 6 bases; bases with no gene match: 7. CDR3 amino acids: CASSETSGSDTQYF. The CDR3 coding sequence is TGTGCCAGCAGCGAAACTAGCGGGTCCGATACGCAGTATTTT.

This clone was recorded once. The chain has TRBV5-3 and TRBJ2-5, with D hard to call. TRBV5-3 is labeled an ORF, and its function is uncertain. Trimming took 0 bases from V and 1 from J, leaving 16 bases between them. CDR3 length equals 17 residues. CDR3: CARSLGFTLSRQETQYF. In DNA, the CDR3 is TGTGCCAGAAGCTTGGGCTTTACACTCTCACGCCAAGAGACCCAGTACTTC.